This entry lists 15 T cell receptor beta chains sequenced from one sample in a study of vaccination effects on CD4 cells after COVID-19. These receptors' targets are unknown. CD4+ T cells specific for antigen were expanded with viral peptide pools by the ViraFEST assay before sequencing. Culturing for roughly 9 days preceded CD4+ T cell isolation. The person's infection with SARS-CoV-2, confirmed by PCR, took place between March and December 2020. The cohort was immunized with two doses of either the BNT162b2 or mRNA-1273 vaccine. Sequenced by immunoSEQ multiplex PCR; TCRdb stores in-frame clones only, minus some. The sample includes about 18,000 clones, less than 85% of them seen just once. Material: CD4+ T cells from PBMCs cultured with SARS-CoV-2 spike peptides, obtained after COVID-19 vaccination. The receptors originated from a human donor who had a prior SARS-CoV-2 infection.

The chain is built from TRBV5-5 and TRBJ2-5; 9 bases are shared with TRBD2. The germline gives CDR1 SGHKS, CDR2 YYEKEE (reference sequence). Germline trimming cut 4 bases from V and 1 base from J; bases unmatched to any gene: 11. The CDR3 length is 17 residues. The CDR3 DNA sequence: TGTGCCAGCAGCCTACTCGTCGCTAGCGGGACCCAAGAGACCCAGTACTTC. It yields the protein CASSLLVASGTQETQYF.

This rearrangement joins TRBV5-1 to TRBJ2-3; 7 bases fit TRBD2. Germline V lookup: CDR1 SGHRS, CDR2 YFSETQ. The trim removed 0 bases at V and 9 bases at J, leaving 10 bases unmatched. The CDR3 extends over 15 amino acids. The CDR3 region is CASSLGAAREGTQYF. For the CDR3, the DNA is TGCGCCAGCAGCTTGGGGGCGGCTAGGGAGGGAACGCAGTATTTT.

CDR3 region: CASSPGTSGVGAETQYF. The CDR3 DNA reads as TGTGCCAGCAGCCCCGGGACTAGTGGGGTTGGGGCCGAGACCCAGTACTTC. The chain joins TRBV5-8 to TRBJ2-5; 8 bases are a match to TRBD2. The V segment lost 4 bases and the J segment 5 bases; nucleotides outside the gene matches: 16. Germline assignment: CDR1 SGHTS and CDR2 YDEGEE. This CDR3 spans 17 amino acids. The whole variable domain, remainder taken from reference TRBV5-8 and TRBJ2-5, is EAGVTQSPTHLIKTRGQQATLRCSPISGHTSVYWYQQALGLGLQFLLWYDEGEERNRGNFPPRFSGRQFPNYSSELNVNALELEDSALYLCASSPGTSGVGAETQYFGPGTRLLVL.

This clone was counted once. V and J are TRBV5-1 and TRBJ2-3; 9 bases fit TRBD2. V was pared by 0 bases and J by 6 bases, with 5 bases of the junction left unmatched. Germline-derived CDR1 and CDR2 are SGHRS and YFSETQ. This CDR3 is 15 amino acids long. This CDR3 reads CASSLVSGGGDTQYF. The CDR3 DNA follows: TGCGCCAGCAGCTTGGTTAGCGGGGGCGGGGATACGCAGTATTTT.

The chain combines TRBV11-1 with TRBJ1-6; D gene ambiguous. The CDR3 is 14 residues long. Germline V gene data show CDR1 as SGHAT and CDR2 as FQDESV (reference sequence). Trimming removed 5 bases from V and 1 base from J, with 6 bases in between. The CDR3 DNA is TGTGCCAGCAGCCGGGATTCCTATAATTCACCCCTCCACTTT. Amino acids: CASSRDSYNSPLHF.

CDR3 sequence: CASSPWAGEETQYF. The CDR3 DNA follows: TGTGCCAGCAGCCCATGGGCGGGGGAAGAGACCCAGTACTTC. The rearrangement joins TRBV9 to TRBJ2-5; 7 bases agree with TRBD2. Germline V lookup: CDR1 SGDLS, CDR2 YYNGEE. The V segment lost 4 bases and the J segment 3 bases; nucleotides outside the gene matches: 6. This CDR3 region has 14 residues.

In DNA, the CDR3 is TGCGCCAGCAGCCCGGGACAGGTTTTGAACACTGAAGCTTTCTTT. Its protein product is CASSPGQVLNTEAFF. This chain uses TRBV5-1 with TRBJ1-1; TRBD1 agrees at 8 bases. Trimming removed 4 bases from V and 0 bases from J; junction bases left unmatched: 5. The CDR3 length is 15 residues. The germline V gene has CDR1 SGHRS and CDR2 YFSETQ.

In its sample, this clone was seen a few times. The CDR3 sequence is CASSRGPTSYYEQYF. The CDR3 DNA reads TGTGCCAGCAGCCGGGGTCCCACCTCGTACTACGAGCAGTACTTC. The J gene is TRBJ2-7, the V gene TRBV14; D not certain. The V gene's germline CDR1 is SGHDN and CDR2 FVKESK. The CDR3 runs 15 residues. V gave up 4 bases and J gave up 3 bases, with 16 bases separating them. The full variable domain, with the rest looked up from reference TRBV14 and TRBJ2-7, is EAGVTQFPSHSVIEKGQTVTLRCDPISGHDNLYWYRRVMGKEIKFLLHFVKESKQDESGMPNNRFLAERTGGTYSTLKVQPAELEDSGVYFCASSRGPTSYYEQYFGPGTRLTVT.

In nucleotides, the CDR3 is TGTGCCAGCTCCCGACCGGGACAGGGGGCCTCCGGGGAGCTGTTTTTT. This encodes CASSRPGQGASGELFF. The V gene is TRBV18, the J gene TRBJ2-2; the match to TRBD1 covers 12 bases. The ends lost 6 bases at V and 6 bases at J; junction bases unmatched: 8. Germline V gene data show CDR1 as KGHSH and CDR2 as LQKENI. This CDR3 comprises 16 residues. Using reference TRBV18 and TRBJ2-2 for the parts outside the CDR3, the full variable domain is NAGVMQNPRHLVRRRGQEARLRCSPMKGHSHVYWYRQLPEEGLKFMVYLQKENIIDESGMPKERFSAEFPKEGPSILRIQQVVRGDSAAYFCASSRPGQGASGELFFGEGSRLTVL.

The rearrangement joins TRBV27 to TRBJ2-5, with 10 bases identical to TRBD1. This CDR3 has 14 residues. V dropped 5 bases and J dropped 5; count of bases not matched to a gene: 5. CDR1 is MNHEY, CDR2 SMNVEV, per germline (reference sequence). The CDR3 reads CASSRSTGGETQYF. CDR3 DNA: TGTGCCAGCAGTAGATCGACAGGGGGCGAGACCCAGTACTTC.

The V call is TRBV3-1 (or the pseudogene TRBV3-2), the J call TRBJ2-7, with unresolved D. Germline V CDR1 and CDR2: LGHDT, YNNKEL (reference sequence). Trimming left V 5 bases short and J 3 bases short, with 8 bases between. There are 12 residues in the CDR3. The CDR3 DNA is TGTGCCAGCAGCTGGCTGGGCTACGAGCAGTACTTC. Protein sequence: CASSWLGYEQYF.

The chain carries TRBV25-1 and TRBJ2-3, with TRBD2 identical over 12 bases. The J segment lost 4 bases and the V segment lost 5 bases, leaving 7 bases of the junction unmatched. From germline, CDR1 is MGHDK and CDR2 SYGVNS. The CDR3 contains 16 residues. CDR3 sequence: CASSKTSGGEADTQYF. For the CDR3, the DNA is TGTGCCAGCAGTAAGACTAGCGGGGGAGAAGCAGATACGCAGTATTTT.

This clone has more than one count but fewer than ten. This chain connects TRBV6-1 to TRBJ2-6; no clear D. The germline CDR1 and CDR2 sequences are MNHNS and SASEGT. V shed 2 bases and J shed 4 bases, with 9 bases lying between them. The CDR3 is 15 residues long. This chain's CDR3 is CASSERVTGANVLTF. The CDR3 DNA sequence: TGTGCCAGCAGTGAACGGGTCACCGGGGCCAACGTCCTGACTTTC.

This chain links TRBV6-5 with TRBJ1-4; 9 bases fit TRBD1. V trimming: 2 bases; J trimming: 7 bases; junction bases outside the gene matches: 5. Germline lookup yields CDR1 MNHEY and CDR2 SVGAGI. This CDR3 is built from 15 residues. For the CDR3, the DNA is TGTGCCAGCAGTTACGCGACAGGGGGTACTGAAAAACTGTTTTTT. Encoded protein: CASSYATGGTEKLFF.

This sequence joins TRBV7-9 and TRBJ2-3; TRBD2 agrees at 7 bases. Germline V gene sequence: CDR1 SEHNR, CDR2 FQNEAQ (reference sequence). The CDR3 is 14 residues long. V lost 4 bases, J lost 1 base, and 2 bases stayed unmatched. The CDR3 nucleotides are TGTGCCAGCAGCTCGCTAGCGGGCACAGATACGCAGTATTTT. Amino acid sequence: CASSSLAGTDTQYF.